The rows below give T cell receptor beta chains drawn from one sample of a study of cytomegalovirus exposure and HLA in healthy donors. Sequencing was performed with immunoSEQ multiplex PCR; in TCRdb, only in-frame clones are kept and a portion is missing. The table includes over 65,000 clones, over 70% detected once. Material for sequencing was PBMCs. The receptors come from a man in his 60s in good health and CMV-seropositive. The CDR3 runs from the conserved cysteine through the conserved F or W. Each record gives: clone size, V gene, D gene, J gene, CDR3 DNA, CDR3 protein. D genes are given only for firm matches. Clone size is stated in some rows and not others, as once, few, many or a class when expanded.

few	TRBV5-6	TRBD1	TRBJ1-1	TGTGCCAGCAGCTTAAGGACAGGGTGGAACACTGAAGCTTTCTTT	CASSLRTGWNTEAFF
few	TRBV6-6	.	TRBJ1-3	TGTGCCAGCAGACGAGACAGGTCTGGAAACACCATATATTTT	CASRRDRSGNTIYF
.	TRBV9	TRBD1	TRBJ1-2	TGTGCCAGCAGCCCCCCGAGGACAGGGGCCGGCTACACCTTC	CASSPPRTGAGYTF
.	TRBV5-6	.	TRBJ1-1	TGTGCCAGCAGCTTGGTCTTCCGGGGGATGGAAGCTTTCTTT	CASSLVFRGMEAFF
.	TRBV6-5	.	TRBJ1-3	TGTGCCAGCAGTTTACAGGCTCGCGGTGGAAACACCATATATTTT	CASSLQARGGNTIYF
.	TRBV6-6	TRBD1	TRBJ2-7	TGTGCCAGCAGTTACGAAGGGCAGGGGGACTACGAGCAGTACTTC	CASSYEGQGDYEQYF
.	TRBV7-2	TRBD2	TRBJ2-7	TGTGCCAGCAGCCCTGGACTAGCCTACTCCTACGAGCAGTACTTC	CASSPGLAYSYEQYF
.	TRBV10-3	.	TRBJ2-7	TGTGCCATCAGTGAGTCAGAGGTGATCTCCTACGAGCAGTACTTC	CAISESEVISYEQYF
few	TRBV4-1	TRBD1	TRBJ1-6	TGCGCCAGTAACCCCGGGACAGAGGTTAATTCACCCCTCCACTTT	CASNPGTEVNSPLHF
.	TRBV4-1	.	TRBJ2-6	TGCGCCAGCAGGGAGGGACAGACTTACTCTGGGGCCAACGTCCTGACTTTC	CASREGQTYSGANVLTF
.	TRBV6-5	.	TRBJ1-5	TGTGCCAGCAGTGGAGGTCGGAATGGCCAGCCCCAGCATTTT	CASSGGRNGQPQHF
.	TRBV4-2	.	TRBJ2-1	TGTGCCAGCAGCCAAGGGGCGGGAAGGGCCGGCAATGAGCAGTTCTTC	CASSQGAGRAGNEQFF
.	TRBV29-1	TRBD2	TRBJ2-5	TGCAGCGTTGCGACTAGCGGGAGGCGGGAGACCCAGTACTTC	CSVATSGRRETQYF
once	TRBV7-2	.	TRBJ1-6	TGTGCCAGCAGCTTCAGTAACAGGGTTGATTCACCCCTCCACTTT	CASSFSNRVDSPLHF
.	TRBV5-1	.	TRBJ2-3	TGCGCCAGCAGCTTGAACGGAGGAAACACAGATACGCAGTATTTT	CASSLNGGNTDTQYF
.	TRBV11-1	TRBD1	TRBJ1-4	TGTGCCAGCAGCTACGAGGGACAGGGAAACGAAAAACTGTTTTTT	CASSYEGQGNEKLFF
.	TRBV5-6	TRBD1	TRBJ1-6	TGTGCCACTTCGACAGGGGAGGTGGATTCACCCCTCCACTTT	CATSTGEVDSPLHF
.	TRBV27	.	TRBJ2-1	TGTGCCAGTAACGTGGGGGGTACATACAATGAGCAGTTCTTC	CASNVGGTYNEQFF
.	TRBV6-6	.	TRBJ1-5	TGTGCCAGCAGTTACTCCTCGACAGCTAGCAATCAGCCCCAGCATTTT	CASSYSSTASNQPQHF
.	TRBV7-2	TRBD1	TRBJ1-2	TGTGCCAGCAGCTCACAGGGGGCTAACTATGGCTACACCTTC	CASSSQGANYGYTF
.	TRBV10-1	TRBD2	TRBJ2-7	TGCGCCAGCAGTGAAGCGGGACCGGGCGAGCAGTACTTC	CASSEAGPGEQYF
.	TRBV12-5	TRBD1	TRBJ2-3	TGTGCTAGTGGTCAGGACAGGACAGATACGCAGTATTTT	CASGQDRTDTQYF
.	TRBV15	.	TRBJ1-2	TGTGCCACCAGCAGAGGATCAGGACAGCCTTCTAACTATGGCTACACCTTC	CATSRGSGQPSNYGYTF
.	TRBV5-6	.	TRBJ2-7	TGTGCCAGCACCGAGCTTACGGGGGTAGCCTACGAGCAGTACTTC	CASTELTGVAYEQYF
.	TRBV6-5	.	TRBJ1-2	TGTGCCAGCAGTTTTACAGCTAACTATGGCTACACCTTC	CASSFTANYGYTF
few	TRBV19	.	TRBJ1-5	TGTGCCAGTAGTCCACAGGGTAGGAGCAATCAGCCCCAGCATTTT	CASSPQGRSNQPQHF
.	TRBV18	TRBD2	TRBJ2-1	TGTGCCAGCTCACCAGTGGCTAGCGGGGGGGACAATGAGCAGTTCTTC	CASSPVASGGDNEQFF
.	TRBV6-1	.	TRBJ2-7	TGTGCCAGCAGTGAAGCACGGGGAGTGCACGACATACCCTACGAGCAGTACTTC	CASSEARGVHDIPYEQYF
few	TRBV7-8	.	TRBJ1-5	TGTGCCAGCAGCTTAGGGGGGGGTAGGAATCAGCCCCAGCATTTT	CASSLGGGRNQPQHF
.	TRBV2	.	TRBJ2-1	TGTGCCAGCAGTCGTGAGCGCAGCTCCTACAATGAGCAGTTCTTC	CASSRERSSYNEQFF
.	TRBV29-1	TRBD2	TRBJ2-7	TGCAGCGTGGGGGGACTAGCGGGAGTCGAGCAGTACTTC	CSVGGLAGVEQYF
.	TRBV9	TRBD2	TRBJ2-1	TGTGCCAGCAGCGTAGGGGGGGGGTGGAGTGAGCAGTTCTTC	CASSVGGGWSEQFF
.	TRBV5-6	TRBD1	TRBJ1-2	TGTGCCAGCAGCTCCCCAGAAACAGGGGGGGACTATGGCTACACCTTC	CASSSPETGGDYGYTF
.	TRBV10-3	TRBD1	TRBJ2-7	TGTGCCATCAGTGAGTCCCCGGGACAGGGAAACTACGAGCAGTACTTC	CAISESPGQGNYEQYF
.	TRBV27	TRBD1	TRBJ2-2	TGTGCCAGCAGTCGACAGGGGGCTGGGGGGGAGCTGTTTTTT	CASSRQGAGGELFF
few	TRBV10-3	.	TRBJ2-5	TGTGCCAGCAGTGAATGGGTCTCGGGAGCGGCTGTAGGAGAGACCCAGTACTTC	CASSEWVSGAAVGETQYF
.	TRBV11-3	TRBD2	TRBJ2-1	TGTGCCAGCAGCTCGCCGGGACTAGCGGGGTTGCAGTTCTTC	CASSSPGLAGLQFF
once	TRBV6-5	TRBD1	TRBJ1-3	TGTGCCAGCAGGGACAGGAGGGTTTCTGGAAACACCATATATTTT	CASRDRRVSGNTIYF
.	TRBV6-5	.	TRBJ2-2	TGTGCCAGCTCCCGTGCGCCAGGGGCCACCGGGGAGCTGTTTTTT	CASSRAPGATGELFF
.	TRBV5-4	.	TRBJ2-6	TGTGCCAGCAGCTCACGGTTTATCGGGAGCTCTGGGGCCAACGTCCTGACTTTC	CASSSRFIGSSGANVLTF
.	TRBV5-1	.	TRBJ2-2	TGCGCCAGCAGCTTGGACCGGGACACCCCCACCGGGGAGCTGTTTTTT	CASSLDRDTPTGELFF
.	TRBV10-3	.	TRBJ2-5	TGTGCCAACAGTAAGCACGGGCAGGGAGAGACCCAGTACTTC	CANSKHGQGETQYF
.	TRBV6-1	.	TRBJ2-1	TGTGCCAGCAGTGGTTACAGACAGTTGTTGGGCTACAATGAGCAGTTCTTC	CASSGYRQLLGYNEQFF
.	TRBV11-2	TRBD1	TRBJ1-4	TGTGCCAGCAGCATAGGGACAGGGGGCGGAGAAAAACTGTTTTTT	CASSIGTGGGEKLFF
.	TRBV4-1	.	TRBJ2-3	TGCGCCAGCAGCGAGACAGGAACTAGCACAGATACGCAGTATTTT	CASSETGTSTDTQYF
.	TRBV4-1	TRBD2	TRBJ2-1	TGCGCCAGCAGCCAAGAGCTTAGCGGGAGTCGTGAGCAGTTCTTC	CASSQELSGSREQFF
.	TRBV5-8	.	TRBJ1-1	TGTGCCAGCAGCTTGGGGGGAGGGCGTAGCACTGAAGCTTTCTTT	CASSLGGGRSTEAFF
few	TRBV5-1	TRBD1	TRBJ1-1	TGCGCCAGCAGCTTGGCCAAACAGGGGGCCGGCACTGAAGCTTTCTTT	CASSLAKQGAGTEAFF
.	TRBV6-5	.	TRBJ1-1	TGTGCCAGCAGTTACGGGACTCCTTGGAACACTGAAGCTTTCTTT	CASSYGTPWNTEAFF
.	TRBV2	TRBD2	TRBJ2-2	TGTGCCAGCAGAGGAGCGGGGGGAGCACCCGGGGAGCTGTTTTTT	CASRGAGGAPGELFF
.	TRBV10-3	.	TRBJ2-7	TGTGCCATCAGTGAACCCGACTCCATAAGAAGCTACGAGCAGTACTTC	CAISEPDSIRSYEQYF
.	TRBV6-5	.	TRBJ1-1	TGTGCCAGCAGTTCCCCAGGTGGTGGGAACACTGAAGCTTTCTTT	CASSSPGGGNTEAFF
.	TRBV7-6	TRBD2	TRBJ2-7	TGTGCCAGCAGCTTAGAGGAGGCTACGGGGGGGGCCTACGAGCAGTACTTC	CASSLEEATGGAYEQYF
few	TRBV6-1	TRBD1	TRBJ2-2	TGTGCCAGCATGTTGGGACAGGGCACCACCGGGGAGCTGTTTTTT	CASMLGQGTTGELFF
.	TRBV18	.	TRBJ2-2	TGTGCCAGCTCACACGGGACACCCGACACCGGGGAGCTGTTTTTT	CASSHGTPDTGELFF
.	TRBV19	TRBD2	TRBJ2-1	TGTGCCAGTAGTATCAAGCGGGGGGTTGAGCAGTTCTTC	CASSIKRGVEQFF
.	TRBV6-1	.	TRBJ2-2	TGTGCCAGCCGCAGGGATCAGGCCGGGGAGCTGTTTTTT	CASRRDQAGELFF
few	TRBV7-8	.	TRBJ2-7	TGTGCCAGCAGCTTATTCTCCGGGACACTCCTACGTGGGCAGTACTTC	CASSLFSGTLLRGQYF
.	TRBV2	.	TRBJ1-1	TGTGCCAGCAGTGACAACAGGAACACTGAAGCTTTCTTT	CASSDNRNTEAFF